One sample yielded the 17 T cell receptor beta chains listed below, sequenced in a study of OX40 agonist ivuxolimab in advanced cancers. Generated by immunoSEQ multiplex PCR, the TCRdb table keeps only in-frame clones and is missing some. The table includes over 65,000 clones, around 92% detected once. Sequencing was performed on CD4+ or CD8+ T cells sorted from blood, taken in a trial of the OX40 agonist ivuxolimab. The receptor source for this set is an adult with an advanced solid tumor such as melanoma, head and neck, liver or kidney cancer.

J is TRBJ2-2 and V is TRBV21-1; the table assigns TRBD2, which was not confirmed against the DNA. TRBV21-1 is termed a pseudogene. The CDR3 spans 17 residues. The CDR3 DNA sequence: TGTGCCAGCAGCACTCCGGGACTAGCGGGCTACACCGGGGAGCTGTTTTTT. Protein sequence: CASSTPGLAGYTGELFF.

The chain carries TRBV27 and TRBJ1-2; D remains unclear. CDR1 is MNHEY and CDR2 is SMNVEV in the germline V gene (reference sequence). With 4 bases removed from V and 7 bases from J, the gap between germline ends came to 13 bases. CDR3 length equals 13 residues. CDR3 DNA sequence: TGTGCCAGCAGTTCTGACCGATCGGGTGGCTACACCTTC. Amino acids: CASSSDRSGGYTF.

J is TRBJ2-7 and V is TRBV25-1, with a weak D call TRBD1 (5 bases). Trimming left V 3 bases short and J 2 bases short, with 11 bases between. The germline V gene encodes CDR1 MGHDK and CDR2 SYGVNS. This CDR3 is 14 amino acids long. In nucleotides, the CDR3 is TGTGCCAGCAGTGAGGATTCGACAGCCTACGAGCAGTACTTC. Encoded protein: CASSEDSTAYEQYF.

The J gene is TRBJ1-2, the V gene TRBV18; D is ambiguous. V lost 3 bases and J lost 3, with 11 bases in between. There are 14 residues in the CDR3. CDR1 is KGHSH and CDR2 is LQKENI in the germline V gene. CDR3 in DNA: TGTGCCAGCTCACCCGAGCAGCAAGACTATGGCTACACCTTC. The encoded protein is CASSPEQQDYGYTF.

The chain is built from TRBV11-2 and TRBJ2-7; D not certain. V lost 5 bases, J lost 3 bases, and 2 bases lay in between. This CDR3 is 10 amino acids long. Germline V gene data show CDR1 as SGHAT and CDR2 as FQNNGV. The chain's CDR3 is CASSHYEQYF. The CDR3 DNA sequence: TGTGCCAGCAGCCACTACGAGCAGTACTTC.

This clone was picked up one time. V is TRBV10-3 and J is TRBJ1-5, with D possibly TRBD1 on 6 matching bases. Per the germline V gene, CDR1 is ENHRY and CDR2 is SYGVKD. Trimming left V 3 bases short and J 4 bases short, with 10 bases between. This CDR3 has 14 residues. CDR3 coding DNA: TGTGCCATCAGTGACAGGGGAGGGAATCAGCCCCAGCATTTT. The encoded protein is CAISDRGGNQPQHF.

Concerning this clone: Other nucleotide sequences in the sample specify the same CDR3. The chain uses TRBV9 and TRBJ2-7; 7 bases are a match to TRBD2. Germline lookup yields CDR1 SGDLS and CDR2 YYNGEE. CDR3 length: 14 residues. The J segment lost 0 bases and the V segment lost 2 bases, leaving 2 bases of the junction unmatched. This CDR3 reads CASSVGGSSYEQYF. The CDR3 bases are TGTGCCAGCAGCGTGGGGGGGAGCTCCTACGAGCAGTACTTC.

This clone is medium-sized by share. The chain is built from TRBV27 and TRBJ1-1; D is undetermined. Trimming removed 8 bases at V and 1 base at J, with 17 bases between. Looked up from germline, CDR1 is MNHEY and CDR2 is SMNVEV (reference sequence). CDR3 length: 15 amino acids. The CDR3 bases are TGTGCCAGCCGAACACCCGAAAGGGAGAACACTGAAGCTTTCTTT. It is translated as CASRTPERENTEAFF.

The table lists this clone with a count of one. The J gene is TRBJ2-1, the V gene TRBV9, with no clear D. Germline V gives CDR1 SGDLS, CDR2 YYNGEE. The CDR3 has 12 amino acids. Trimming cost V 2 bases and J 9 bases, with 9 bases left between them. CDR3 in amino acids: CASSVFPAEQFF. The CDR3 coding sequence is TGTGCCAGCAGCGTCTTCCCAGCTGAGCAGTTCTTC.

This clone was seen a few times. The CDR3 here is CASSYSVLADTQYF. In DNA, the CDR3 is TGTGCCAGCAGTTACTCCGTCCTAGCGGATACGCAGTATTTT. The J gene is TRBJ2-3, the V gene TRBV6-5; tentatively, D is TRBD2 (6 bases). This CDR3 region has 14 residues. The V end lost 0 bases, the J end lost 6 bases, and 10 bases lay between the germline ends. The germline V gene has CDR1 MNHEY and CDR2 SVGAGI.

The chain combines TRBV7-8 with TRBJ2-3; D might be TRBD2 (5 bases). The ends were cut back, 0 bases at V and 0 bases at J, with 13 bases in the middle. The CDR3 has 17 residues. Germline CDR1 and CDR2: SGHVS and FQNEAQ. The CDR3 coding sequence is TGTGCCAGCAGCTTAGCGCTCAGCGGTGCTAGCACAGATACGCAGTATTTT. It translates to CASSLALSGASTDTQYF.

V is TRBV7-6 and J is TRBJ1-2; 11 nucleotides align to TRBD1. The germline CDR1 and CDR2 sequences are SGHVS and FNYEAQ. The CDR3 extends over 14 amino acids. Unmatched junction bases numbered 1, after V lost 1 base and J lost 6 bases. The CDR3 bases are TGTGCCAGCAGCTTAGGGACAGGGGGCGATGGCTACACCTTC. Its translation: CASSLGTGGDGYTF. The whole variable domain, remainder taken from reference TRBV7-6 and TRBJ1-2, is GAGVSQSPRYKVTKRGQDVALRCDPISGHVSLYWYRQALGQGPEFLTYFNYEAQQDKSGLPNDRFSAERPEGSISTLTIQRTEQRDSAMYRCASSLGTGGDGYTFGSGTRLTVV.

The chain is built from TRBV27 and TRBJ2-1; 14 nucleotides line up with TRBD2. There are 20 residues in the CDR3. Trimming took 0 bases from V and 3 from J; bases not matched to a gene: 10. Germline V gene sequence: CDR1 MNHEY, CDR2 SMNVEV (reference sequence). The CDR3 coding sequence is TGTGCCAGCAGTTTATCAACGGGACTAGCGGGGGAGTTAAGCTACAATGAGCAGTTCTTC. Translating gives CASSLSTGLAGELSYNEQFF.

The rearrangement joins TRBV7-9 to TRBJ1-5; D gene ambiguous. This CDR3 has 12 amino acids. CDR1 and CDR2 from the germline V gene are SEHNR and FQNEAQ (reference sequence). Trimming took off 3 bases at V and 4 bases at J, with 4 bases between the two ends. This CDR3 reads CASSLENQPQHF. CDR3 bases: TGTGCCAGCAGCTTGGAGAATCAGCCCCAGCATTTT.

The V and J genes are TRBV7-9 and TRBJ2-7; the D gene is possibly TRBD2 (7 bases). The CDR3 covers 15 residues. Trimming removed 7 bases from V and 5 bases from J, with 21 bases in between. From germline, CDR1 is SEHNR and CDR2 FQNEAQ (reference sequence). CDR3 nucleotide sequence: TGTGCCAGCACCGGGGGGCCTCAAAGGGGACACGAGCAGTACTTC. Translation: CASTGGPQRGHEQYF. The variable domain in full, with the rest retrieved from reference TRBV7-9 and TRBJ2-7, is DTGVSQNPRHKITKRGQNVTFRCDPISEHNRLYWYRQTLGQGPEFLTYFQNEAQLEKSRLLSDRFSAERPKGSFSTLEIQRTEQGDSAMYLCASTGGPQRGHEQYFGPGTRLTVT.

The V gene is TRBV29-1, the J gene TRBJ1-1; maybe TRBD1 (5 bases). CDR3 length: 13 residues. Germline CDR1 SQVTM, CDR2 ANQGSEA. Trimming left V 7 bases short and J 1 base short, with 13 bases between. The CDR3 spells CSGQRGTNTEAFF. The CDR3 DNA sequence: TGCAGCGGGCAGCGTGGGACGAACACTGAAGCTTTCTTT.

The chain employs TRBV10-1 and TRBJ2-4, with D possibly TRBD2 on 7 matching bases. The CDR3 is 15 amino acids. V dropped 6 bases and J dropped 6 bases, with 18 bases sitting between them. The V gene's germline CDR1 is WNHNN and CDR2 SYGVQD (reference sequence). The DNA for the CDR3 is TGCGCCAGCAGCCTAAGGGGGGGGTGTGGAAACATTCAGTACTTC. This codes for CASSLRGGCGNIQYF.